The clone carrying this T cell receptor beta chain showed up just a few times. Antigen unknown. Each CDR3 protein is one row after TCRdb ran MiXCR on the reads. Of around 230,000 distinct CDR3 sequences listed, about 40% were seen once; the top ten hold approximately 60%. V shed 0 bases and J 6 bases; nucleotides not matched to a gene: 10. Looked up from germline, CDR1 is SGHTA and CDR2 is FQGNSA. The CDR3 consists of 16 residues. This specimen belongs to a study of T cell repertoires in cytomegalovirus infection. Study at large: Recently identified HLA-C-restricted and well-studied HLA-B-restricted CMV epitopes were used. An indication of both CMV infection and matching HLA type came from public TCR beta signatures. Study results and caveats: The ex vivo response was dominated by HLA-C-restricted CMV-specific TCR beta clonotypes. Individuals carrying CMV plus the relevant HLA were identified by cumulative frequency of public TCR beta families.

The gene calls are TRBV7-2 and TRBJ1-2; TRBD1 matches 7 bases. The sequence was collected from a human donor in good health (CMV status not recorded). Some clones in this sample may be carry-over from other donors' samples. Sample: CD8+ T cells from cultured PBMCs, taken from culture after CMV antigen stimulation. CDR3 coding DNA: TGTGCCAGCAGCTTAGCCCTACAGGGGCTAGAGGATGGCTACACCTTC. This codes for CASSLALQGLEDGYTF.